This T cell receptor beta chain appears in the sequencing data of a study of blood T cell repertoires in COVID-19. About the research overall: Sites across the United States, Italy and Spain contributed samples from acute and convalescent COVID-19.

Per the original data handling: It was from reference gene primer amplification that nucleated cell counts were estimated. Sequenced by immunoSEQ multiplex PCR; TCRdb stores in-frame clones only, minus some. The V and J calls and the clone size are those of that table, but D and trimming were determined from the DNA. The table shows about 440,000 clones, with roughly 90% occurring only once. Trimming left V 4 bases short and J 8 bases short, with 14 bases between. The CDR3 has 14 residues. Germline values: CDR1 MDHEN, CDR2 SYDVKM. This TCR was recovered from a woman aged 25 to 45 with acute or convalescent COVID-19. The material sequenced was peripheral blood. The chain is built from TRBV28 and TRBJ1-4; tentative D call: TRBD1 (6 bases). In nucleotides, the CDR3 is TGTGCCAGCAGTTCCCCAGGGGAGGGAGAAAAACTGTTTTTT. Residues: CASSSPGEGEKLFF.